This T cell receptor (beta chain) was recovered during a study of blood T cells in healthy people across ages. Study-wide results and limits: Any changes in expanded clonotypes were possibly confounded, as donor CMV status remained unknown.

A second PCR of roughly 7 to 11 cycles used a sample-barcoded 5' primer and a J-beta primer mix. TCRdb itself ran the 5' RACE reads through MiXCR, one entry per CDR3 protein. The repertoire includes fewer than 600,000 distinct CDR3 sequences, 25% to 35% of them detected once, and approximately 3.5% sits in the top ten. This clonotype has more than one count but fewer than ten. Its antigen is unidentified. Sequence at one end of the junction differs from germline and may be a read error. CDR3 length: 11 residues. Per germline, CDR1 DFQATT and CDR2 SNEGSKA (reference sequence). These data were also filed under a second study, of T cells of mothers and their children.

The rearrangement uses TRBV20-1 and TRBJ2-5; D uncertain. Sequencing input: blood. The clonotype comes from a boy aged 2-9 years in good health. The CDR3 spells CSASWLSKTSF. CDR3 bases: TGCAGTGCTAGTTGGCTCTCTAAGACATCCTTC.